Listed here are 31 T cell receptor beta chains from one sample, sequenced in a study of T-cell reconstitution after alpha-beta-depleted transplantation in children. Molecular barcoding with unique molecular identifiers was used for the TCRbeta library. TCRdb called the PCR reads again in MiXCR, with one record for every CDR3 protein. Among under 400,000 distinct CDR3 sequences listed, around 25% were seen once. Sequencing used PBMCs, mostly from graft donor cells, obtained 180 days after TCRalphabeta/CD19-depleted stem cell transplant. Receptors originate from a male patient younger than 18 who had a stem cell transplant for acute lymphoblastic leukemia, so the T cells may come from the graft donor.

J is TRBJ1-1 and V is TRBV25-1, with TRBD1 matching over 7 bases. Trimming at V came to 6 bases and at J to 1 base, leaving 5 bases not matched to a gene. This CDR3 has 14 residues. The germline gives CDR1 MGHDK, CDR2 SYGVNS. In nucleotides, the CDR3 is TGTGCCAGCAGGGGGGACAGAACGAACACTGAAGCTTTCTTT. This codes for CASRGDRTNTEAFF.

The chain is built from TRBV5-5 and TRBJ1-4; unclear D gene. The CDR3 length is 14 residues. V lost 0 bases and J lost 4, with 7 bases in between. The germline V gene has CDR1 SGHKS and CDR2 YYEKEE (reference sequence). The CDR3 here is CASSLDFLNEKLFF. The CDR3, as DNA: TGTGCCAGCAGCTTGGACTTTCTTAATGAAAAACTGTTTTTT.

This clonotype was observed a few times. The V call is TRBV5-1, the J call TRBJ2-3; TRBD2 agrees at 9 bases. Germline V gene sequence: CDR1 SGHRS, CDR2 YFSETQ. CDR3 length: 17 residues. V was pared by 4 bases and J by 0 bases, with 9 bases of the junction left unmatched. Here the CDR3 reads CASSLWYTSGSTDTQYF. The CDR3 DNA reads TGCGCCAGCAGCCTATGGTACACTAGCGGGAGCACAGATACGCAGTATTTT.

The chain links TRBV20-1 to TRBJ1-1; D is possibly TRBD1 (5 bases). CDR1 is DFQATT, CDR2 SNEGSKA, per germline (reference sequence). V shed 4 bases and J shed 5 bases, with 11 bases lying between them. This CDR3 spans 12 amino acids. In nucleotides, the CDR3 is TGCAGTGCTAAGATGGGACTTACTGAAGCTTTCTTT. Translation: CSAKMGLTEAFF.

This clonotype was observed a handful of times. The V and J genes are TRBV5-1 and TRBJ2-1; 9 bases align to TRBD1. CDR3 length: 15 amino acids. CDR1 SGHRS and CDR2 YFSETQ come from the germline V gene. V lost 7 bases to trimming and J lost 4 bases; unmatched junction nucleotides: 9. The CDR3 sequence is CASLPSGQGYNEQFF. CDR3 DNA: TGCGCCAGCCTACCCTCGGGACAGGGATACAATGAGCAGTTCTTC.

This clonotype was seen a few times. The rearrangement uses TRBV7-3 and TRBJ2-2; TRBD2 aligns across 13 bases. The ends lost 4 bases at V and 5 bases at J; junction bases unmatched: 4. Germline V CDR1 and CDR2: SGHTA, FQGTGA. The CDR3 totals 16 residues. The CDR3 nucleotides are TGTGCCAGCAGCTCGGGGGGACTAGCGGGAACCGGGGAGCTGTTTTTT. Translated, it gives CASSSGGLAGTGELFF.

This chain joins TRBV5-1 and TRBJ2-3; perhaps TRBD1 as D (6 bases). Germline-derived CDR1 and CDR2 are SGHRS and YFSETQ. With 2 bases removed from V and 1 base from J, the gap between germline ends came to 8 bases. This CDR3 is built from 14 residues. The CDR3 bases are TGCGCCAGCAGCTTCCGACAGGGCACAGATACGCAGTATTTT. Amino acids: CASSFRQGTDTQYF.

The rearrangement uses TRBV14 and TRBJ2-1, with 9 nucleotides matching TRBD2. Germline CDR1 is SGHDN and CDR2 is FVKESK. This CDR3 has 16 residues. Trimming took 2 bases from V and 5 from J; bases not matched to a gene: 7. The CDR3 DNA reads as TGTGCCAGCAGCCAATATCCTAGCGGGGCGAACAATGAGCAGTTCTTC. Translated, it gives CASSQYPSGANNEQFF.

V usage is TRBV5-1 and J usage is TRBJ2-7; 16 bases are a match to TRBD2. J lost 6 bases, V lost 4 bases, and 10 bases had no gene match. The CDR3 consists of 17 residues. CDR1 and CDR2 (germline): SGHRS, YFSETQ. CDR3 region: CASSEAGTSGRVPEQYF. In nucleotides, the CDR3 is TGCGCCAGCAGCGAAGCCGGGACTAGCGGGAGGGTGCCCGAGCAGTACTTC.

Comment on this clonotype: Germline is not matched at one junction end, which may reflect a read error. The chain links TRBV24-1 to TRBJ2-7; 9 bases are a match to TRBD1. CDR1 KGHDR and CDR2 SFDVKD come from the germline V gene. The CDR3 runs to 15 residues. The chain's CDR3 is CATNDPGQGPYQQYF. In nucleotides, the CDR3 is TGTGCCACCAATGACCCGGGACAGGGACCCTACCAGCAGTACTTC.

This clonotype was observed a handful of times. The V gene is TRBV15, the J gene TRBJ1-6; D gene ambiguous. V dropped 0 bases and J dropped 10 bases, with 13 bases sitting between them. Germline V gene sequence: CDR1 LNHNV, CDR2 YYDKDF (reference sequence). CDR3 length equals 15 residues. CDR3 bases: TGTGCCACCAGCAGAGATCCCGCCGGGAGGTCACCCCTCCACTTT. Protein sequence: CATSRDPAGRSPLHF.

The chain combines TRBV29-1 with TRBJ2-5; TRBD2 aligns across 10 bases. The germline gives CDR1 SQVTM, CDR2 ANQGSEA. The CDR3 is made up of 16 amino acids. The trim removed 0 bases at V and 2 bases at J, leaving 6 bases unmatched. This chain's CDR3 is CSVEDFLAGVQETQYF. CDR3 bases: TGCAGCGTTGAAGATTTTCTAGCGGGAGTACAAGAGACCCAGTACTTC.

The V gene is TRBV7-8, the J gene TRBJ2-1; 13 bases fit TRBD2. Germline loops: CDR1 SGHVS, CDR2 FQNEAQ. V was clipped by 3 bases and J by 8 bases; unmatched bases: 4. The CDR3 has 15 amino acids. DNA for the CDR3: TGTGCCAGCAGCTTGAGACTAGCGGGAGGCTATGAGCAGTTCTTC. Protein product: CASSLRLAGGYEQFF. The complete variable domain, with remaining parts taken from reference TRBV7-8 and TRBJ2-1, reads GAGVSQSPRYKVAKRGQDVALRCDPISGHVSLFWYQQALGQGPEFLTYFQNEAQLDKSGLPSDRFFAERPEGSVSTLKIQRTQQEDSAVYLCASSLRLAGGYEQFFGPGTRLTVL.

The chain couples TRBV7-2 to TRBJ1-6; a weak D match, TRBD1 (6 bases). V lost 2 bases, J lost 7 bases, and 15 bases lay in between. Germline lookup yields CDR1 SGHTA and CDR2 FQGNSA. The CDR3 totals 16 residues. The CDR3 coding sequence is TGTGCCAGCAGCTTACTGTCACGGACAGTAAATTCACCCCTCCACTTT. It is translated as CASSLLSRTVNSPLHF.

This clonotype was observed a few times. This chain links TRBV12-3 or TRBV12-4 with TRBJ1-3; D is perhaps TRBD1 (6 bases). Trimming stripped 7 bases from V and 2 bases from J, with 21 bases between. This CDR3 has 17 residues. Here the CDR3 reads CASKGGWGESAGNTIYF. In nucleotides, the CDR3 is TGTGCCAGCAAAGGGGGGTGGGGGGAATCGGCTGGAAACACCATATATTTT.

This clonotype was found a few times. The chain couples TRBV20-1 to TRBJ1-2; no clear D. The CDR3 covers 12 residues. The germline V gene has CDR1 DFQATT and CDR2 SNEGSKA (reference sequence). The germline V and J ends were trimmed by 5 bases and 0 bases, with 7 bases remaining between them. CDR3 nucleotide sequence: TGCAGTGCTTCGGATCCTAACTATGGCTACACCTTC. Residues: CSASDPNYGYTF.

This clonotype was observed a handful of times. V is TRBV29-1 and J is TRBJ1-4; D gene uncertain. V was cut by 1 base and J by 6 bases, with 9 bases left in between. CDR1 SQVTM and CDR2 ANQGSEA come from the germline V gene. This CDR3 spans 13 amino acids. The CDR3 DNA sequence: TGCAGCGTTGAAGGACCCTTTGATGAAAAACTGTTTTTT. This codes for CSVEGPFDEKLFF.

This clonotype turned up a few times. V gene TRBV20-1 combines with J gene TRBJ1-2, with a tentative D call TRBD1 (5 bases). Trimming left V 6 bases short and J 0 bases short, with 14 bases between. This CDR3 comprises 14 residues. Germline loops: CDR1 DFQATT, CDR2 SNEGSKA (reference sequence). CDR3 protein: CSASGLPANYGYTF. The CDR3 region has the DNA TGCAGTGCCTCAGGGCTGCCTGCTAACTATGGCTACACCTTC.

This clonotype was observed a handful of times. V is TRBV2 and J is TRBJ2-3; 8 bases are a match to TRBD1. J lost 0 bases, V lost 8 bases, and 10 bases had no gene match. CDR3 length: 16 amino acids. Per germline, CDR1 SNHLY and CDR2 FYNNEI. The CDR3 protein is CASLEPGQASTDTQYF. In nucleotides, the CDR3 is TGTGCCAGCCTGGAGCCGGGACAGGCTAGCACAGATACGCAGTATTTT.

This clonotype was counted between two and nine times. The chain employs TRBV20-1 and TRBJ2-1; no reliable D call. Trimming removed 4 bases at V and 2 bases at J, with 12 bases between. Germline values: CDR1 DFQATT, CDR2 SNEGSKA (reference sequence). The CDR3 is 14 residues long. For the CDR3, the DNA is TGCAGTGCTAACCTTAACCTTCCCTACAATGAGCAGTTCTTC. This encodes CSANLNLPYNEQFF.

This clonotype was observed a few times. The CDR3 DNA is TGCAGTGCTAGAGTGAGGAGTCCCTCTGGAAACACCATATATTTT. This translates into CSARVRSPSGNTIYF. The V gene is TRBV20-1, the J gene TRBJ1-3; D gene unclear. The CDR3 spans 15 residues. V was clipped by 1 base and J by 0 bases, with 10 bases between them. Per germline, CDR1 DFQATT and CDR2 SNEGSKA (reference sequence).

This clonotype showed up just a few times. The chain links TRBV5-1 to TRBJ2-3, with TRBD2 identical over 10 bases. The CDR3 has 15 amino acids. CDR1 is SGHRS and CDR2 is YFSETQ in the germline V gene. The V and J ends lost 2 bases and 2 bases, in that order; junction bases with no gene match: 2. CDR3 DNA sequence: TGCGCCAGCAGCTTCGGGACTAGCGACACAGATACGCAGTATTTT. Protein product: CASSFGTSDTDTQYF.

In DNA, the CDR3 is TGCGCCACCGGAACCGCCTCTAGCAGGAAACATGAGCAGTTCTTC. This gives the protein CATGTASSRKHEQFF. The chain couples TRBV5-1 to TRBJ2-1; maybe TRBD2 (5 bases). The CDR3 is made up of 15 amino acids. Per germline, CDR1 SGHRS and CDR2 YFSETQ. Trimming cost V 9 bases and J 8 bases, with 24 bases left between them.

This clonotype has a handful of counts. The rearrangement uses TRBV5-1 and TRBJ2-2, with 14 nucleotides matching TRBD2. CDR3 size: 17 residues. From germline, CDR1 is SGHRS and CDR2 YFSETQ. J was trimmed by 6 bases and V by 1 base; bases with no gene match: 5. This CDR3 is CASSLTPGLAGAGELFF. CDR3 bases: TGCGCCAGCAGCTTGACCCCGGGACTAGCGGGAGCCGGGGAGCTGTTTTTT.

This rearrangement joins TRBV6-6 to TRBJ2-7, with unresolved D. V gave up 4 bases and J gave up 7 bases, with 11 bases separating them. The length of the CDR3 is 12 residues. Per the germline V gene, CDR1 is MNHNY and CDR2 is SVGAGI (reference sequence). The CDR3 spells CASSFRTGEQYF. The CDR3 nucleotides read TGTGCCAGCAGTTTCCGGACGGGTGAGCAGTACTTC.

The gene calls are TRBV4-1 and TRBJ1-4, with D possibly TRBD1 on 5 matching bases. The CDR3 length is 14 residues. The germline V gene encodes CDR1 MGHRA and CDR2 YSYEKL. Trimming stripped 4 bases from V and 1 base from J, with 7 bases between. CDR3: CASSLQETNEKLFF. In DNA form, the CDR3 reads TGCGCCAGCAGCCTACAGGAAACTAATGAAAAACTGTTTTTT.

In this sample, this clonotype turned up a few times. The CDR3 loop is CASSRTFGADTQYF. The CDR3 DNA reads as TGTGCCAGCAGCCGGACGTTCGGCGCAGATACGCAGTATTTT. The chain recombines TRBV6-4 with TRBJ2-3; no reliable D call. Germline V gene lookup returns CDR1 MRHNA and CDR2 SNTAGT. CDR3 length: 14 residues. The V and J ends lost 6 bases and 4 bases respectively, with 14 bases between them.

V and J are TRBV12-3 or TRBV12-4 and TRBJ1-1; D gene unclear. This CDR3 spans 11 amino acids. Deletions cut 2 bases from V and 3 bases from J, with 1 base between. DNA of the CDR3: TGTGCCAGCAGTTTACACACTGAAGCTTTCTTT. Translation gives CASSLHTEAFF.

This sequence joins TRBV4-2 and TRBJ1-1, with 7 bases that match TRBD1. Germline V gene lookup returns CDR1 LGHNA and CDR2 YNFKEQ. The J segment lost 3 bases and the V segment lost 4 bases, leaving 5 bases of the junction unmatched. CDR3 size: 14 residues. DNA of the CDR3: TGTGCCAGCAGCCGAAGAACAGGGGACACTGAAGCTTTCTTT. This encodes CASSRRTGDTEAFF.

J is TRBJ2-7 and V is TRBV20-1; TRBD2 aligns across 12 bases. From germline, CDR1 is DFQATT and CDR2 SNEGSKA (reference sequence). Losses at the gene ends were 3 bases for V and 4 bases for J; bases not matched to a gene: 4. The CDR3 is 14 amino acids. The chain's CDR3 is CSARTSGSVYEQYF. DNA of the CDR3: TGCAGTGCTAGGACTAGCGGGAGCGTTTACGAGCAGTACTTC.

The J gene is TRBJ2-5, the V gene TRBV20-1; no clear D. CDR3 length: 13 residues. Germline CDR1 and CDR2: DFQATT and SNEGSKA (reference sequence). The ends were cut back, 0 bases at V and 2 bases at J, with 7 bases in the middle. The CDR3, as DNA: TGCAGTGCTAGAGATGTGGGTCAAGAGACCCAGTACTTC. Translating gives CSARDVGQETQYF.